The clone carrying this T cell receptor (beta chain) was recorded once. Its antigen is unidentified. This entry is derived from a study of CD8+CD57+ T cells in acquired aplastic anemia. Study conclusions and caveats: Shared by patients and controls, 25 to 35 CD8+ CDR3s were abundant in patients.

Profiles of TCR beta VDJ and CDR3 were generated from a genomic DNA template. Each CDR3 protein is one row after TCRdb ran MiXCR on the reads. The sample has hundreds of thousands of distinct CDR3 sequences, around 68% seen once. Sequencing used sorted CD4+, CD8+, or CD8+CD57+ T cells (not recorded which) from PBMCs. The origin of this receptor is a human donor in good health, serving as a control.

The DNA of the CDR3 is TGTGCCAGCCGGAGGGACATTCTCAATAGCAATCAGCCCCAGCATTTT. The encoded protein is CASRRDILNSNQPQHF. The chain is built from TRBV6-5 and TRBJ1-5; a weak D match, TRBD1 (6 bases). CDR3 size: 16 residues. Looked up from germline, CDR1 is MNHEY and CDR2 is SVGAGI. V dropped 8 bases and J dropped 0 bases, with 17 bases sitting between them.